These 14 T cell receptor beta chains originate from one sample sequenced in a study of blood T cell repertoires in COVID-19. Libraries were prepared by immunoSEQ multiplex PCR; TCRdb keeps only in-frame clonotypes and omits some of them. The sample carries approximately 300,000 clones, roughly 83% recorded once. Sequenced sample: peripheral blood. All receptors come from a woman aged 45-65 years with acute or convalescent COVID-19.

The rearrangement uses TRBV6-2 or TRBV6-3 and TRBJ2-1; no firm D call. The CDR3 loop spans 14 amino acids. The germline V and J ends were trimmed by 2 bases and 0 bases, with 5 bases remaining between them. CDR1 MNHEY and CDR2 SVGEGT come from the germline V gene. This chain's CDR3 is CASSYLSSYNEQFF. The CDR3 DNA is TGTGCCAGCAGTTACCTCAGCTCCTACAATGAGCAGTTCTTC.

The V call is TRBV27, the J call TRBJ2-7, with 9 bases matching TRBD1. V was clipped by 5 bases and J by 6 bases; unmatched bases: 14. This CDR3 has 16 residues. Germline assignment: CDR1 MNHEY and CDR2 SMNVEV (reference sequence). The DNA for the CDR3 is TGTGCCAGCAGTCCCCGCCTTAGGGACAGGGCCTTCGAGCAGTACTTC. Translation: CASSPRLRDRAFEQYF.

The chain has TRBV19 and TRBJ1-1; D uncertain. This CDR3 spans 14 amino acids. Germline-derived CDR1 and CDR2 are LNHDA and SQIVND (reference sequence). V dropped 7 bases and J dropped 3 bases, with 15 bases sitting between them. CDR3 coding DNA: TGTGCCAGTACCCCCCGGGGAGAGGACACTGAAGCTTTCTTT. It translates to CASTPRGEDTEAFF. Full variable domain (rest looked up from reference TRBV19 and TRBJ1-1): DGGITQSPKYLFRKEGQNVTLSCEQNLNHDAMYWYRQDPGQGLRLIYYSQIVNDFQKGDIAEGYSVSREKKESFPLTVTSAQKNPTAFYLCASTPRGEDTEAFFGQGTRLTVV.

The chain uses TRBV24-1 and TRBJ2-2, with TRBD1 matching over 7 bases. CDR1 is KGHDR, CDR2 SFDVKD, per germline. Unmatched junction bases numbered 2, after V lost 4 bases and J lost 4 bases. The CDR3 totals 14 residues. CDR3 sequence (DNA): TGTGCCACCAGTGAGGCAGGGGGCACCGGGGAGCTGTTTTTT. It codes for CATSEAGGTGELFF.

The rearrangement uses TRBV30 and TRBJ2-3, with TRBD2 identical over 7 bases. This CDR3 is 15 amino acids long. Germline V gives CDR1 GTSNPN, CDR2 SVGIG (reference sequence). The trim removed 2 bases at V and 2 bases at J, leaving 7 bases unmatched. The CDR3 sequence is CAWSKLGRTTDTQYF. The DNA of the CDR3 is TGTGCCTGGAGTAAACTCGGGAGGACCACAGATACGCAGTATTTT. Based on the CDR3 plus reference TRBV30 and TRBJ2-3, the full variable domain is SQTIHQWPATLVQPVGSPLSLECTVEGTSNPNLYWYRQAAGRGLQLLFYSVGIGQISSEVPQNLSASRPQDRQFILSSKKLLLSDSGFYLCAWSKLGRTTDTQYFGPGTRLTVL.

The CDR3, as DNA: TGTGCCAGCTACCCCAAGGGGTATAGATATAGCAATCAGCCCCAGCATTTT. This sequence encodes CASYPKGYRYSNQPQHF. V and J are TRBV28 and TRBJ1-5, with D possibly TRBD1 on 5 matching bases. CDR3 length: 17 residues. Trimming removed 8 bases at V and 0 bases at J, with 20 bases between. Germline V lookup: CDR1 MDHEN, CDR2 SYDVKM.

The V call is TRBV24-1, the J call TRBJ1-4; 11 bases agree with TRBD1. Germline CDR1 and CDR2: KGHDR and SFDVKD. With 4 bases clipped from V and 8 bases from J, the junction kept 17 bases outside the gene matches. CDR3 length equals 19 residues. The CDR3 protein is CATSDPRTGGDYFGEKLFF. In DNA form, the CDR3 reads TGTGCCACCAGTGACCCTCGGACAGGGGGCGATTACTTTGGGGAAAAACTGTTTTTT.

This chain joins TRBV28 and TRBJ1-1; TRBD1 might be the D (5 bases). V was trimmed by 8 bases and J by 8 bases, leaving 12 bases between them. The CDR3 spans 11 residues. Looked up from germline, CDR1 is MDHEN and CDR2 is SYDVKM. The CDR3 nucleotides read TGTGCCAGCTGCAGGGAAAGAGAAGCTTTCTTT. Translated: CASCREREAFF.

This sequence joins TRBV19 and TRBJ2-7; TRBD1 matches at 10 bases. CDR3 length: 14 residues. Per the germline V gene, CDR1 is LNHDA and CDR2 is SQIVND (reference sequence). Unmatched junction bases numbered 2, after V lost 4 bases and J lost 2 bases. CDR3 in amino acids: CASSKGQGTYEQYF. For the CDR3, the DNA is TGTGCCAGTAGTAAGGGACAGGGGACCTACGAGCAGTACTTC.

The chain combines TRBV14 with TRBJ2-2; 8 bases align to TRBD1. The CDR3 contains 16 residues. V trimming: 2 bases; J trimming: 6 bases; junction bases outside the gene matches: 8. Looked up from germline, CDR1 is SGHDN and CDR2 is FVKESK. This CDR3 reads CASSQLRTGFSGELFF. In DNA, the CDR3 is TGTGCCAGCAGCCAACTCAGGACAGGGTTTTCCGGGGAGCTGTTTTTT.

The DNA of the CDR3 is TGTGCCAGCAGCTTAGAGGGGGTAACTAATGAAAAACTGTTTTTT. Encoded protein: CASSLEGVTNEKLFF. This sequence joins TRBV7-9 and TRBJ1-4, with a tentative D call TRBD1 (6 bases). This CDR3 region has 15 residues. Germline V gene sequence: CDR1 SEHNR, CDR2 FQNEAQ (reference sequence). The V gene lost 1 base and the J gene lost 1 base, with 7 bases spanning the gap.

The J gene is TRBJ1-3, the V gene TRBV28; D possibly corresponds to TRBD1 (6 bases). CDR1 is MDHEN and CDR2 is SYDVKM in the germline V gene. The CDR3 is 15 amino acids. Deletions cut 6 bases from V and 0 bases from J, with 12 bases between. The CDR3 loop is CASRSTGLSGNTIYF. The CDR3 DNA sequence: TGTGCCAGCAGGTCTACAGGGCTCTCTGGAAACACCATATATTTT.

This chain connects TRBV6-6 to TRBJ1-3, with TRBD1 as a possible D gene (6 bases). Germline V gene data show CDR1 as MNHNY and CDR2 as SVGAGI (reference sequence). The CDR3 is 11 amino acids. V dropped 6 bases and J dropped 7 bases, with 7 bases sitting between them. Here the CDR3 reads CASRRGNTIYF. The CDR3 bases are TGTGCCAGCAGGAGGGGGAACACCATATATTTT.

The chain couples TRBV24-1 to TRBJ2-7; D perhaps matches TRBD1 (6 bases). Trimming took 5 bases from V and 2 from J, leaving 12 bases between them. There are 14 residues in the CDR3. Germline CDR1 is KGHDR and CDR2 is SFDVKD. CDR3 region: CATSAPGQPYEQYF. The CDR3 region has the DNA TGTGCCACCAGTGCCCCCGGACAGCCCTACGAGCAGTACTTC.